The 9 T cell receptor beta chains given below trace back to one sample, sequenced in a study of pediatric ulcerative colitis. TCRdb's copy holds only in-frame clones and misses some; the assay was immunoSEQ multiplex PCR. The sample includes more than 50,000 clones, around 87% of them seen just once. Sequencing was done on a sample of blood. The source is a boy younger than 18 who was a control in a study of pediatric ulcerative colitis.

V usage is TRBV7-2 and J usage is TRBJ2-5; 9 bases align to TRBD2. This CDR3 region has 16 residues. Germline lookup yields CDR1 SGHTA and CDR2 FQGNSA. The junction had 12 bases not matched to a gene; V was cut back by 5 bases and J by 5 bases. CDR3 in amino acids: CASSQTGREGAETQYF. The CDR3 DNA follows: TGTGCCAGCAGCCAGACGGGGCGGGAGGGCGCGGAGACCCAGTACTTC.

V gene TRBV4-1 combines with J gene TRBJ1-5; D is ambiguous. The length of the CDR3 is 16 residues. Germline V gene data show CDR1 as MGHRA and CDR2 as YSYEKL. Trimming took off 1 base at V and 0 bases at J, with 10 bases between the two ends. This chain's CDR3 is CASSQVGRGSNQPQHF. The CDR3 bases are TGCGCCAGCAGCCAAGTTGGACGCGGTAGCAATCAGCCCCAGCATTTT.

The chain employs TRBV19 and TRBJ2-3, with TRBD2 matching 9 bases. The CDR3 spans 15 residues. After removal of 2 bases from V and 3 bases from J, the junction contained 3 bases not matched to a gene. CDR1 is LNHDA, CDR2 SQIVND, per germline (reference sequence). In DNA, the CDR3 is TGTGCCAGTAGTATACAGCGGGGGGAAACAGATACGCAGTATTTT. It translates to CASSIQRGETDTQYF. Supplemented by reference TRBV19 and TRBJ2-3, the full variable domain reads DGGITQSPKYLFRKEGQNVTLSCEQNLNHDAMYWYRQDPGQGLRLIYYSQIVNDFQKGDIAEGYSVSREKKESFPLTVTSAQKNPTAFYLCASSIQRGETDTQYFGPGTRLTVL.

J is TRBJ2-7 and V is TRBV10-2; D is perhaps TRBD1 or TRBD2 (5 bases each). CDR1 WSHSY and CDR2 SAAADI come from the germline V gene. This CDR3 is built from 17 residues. The V end was cut by 6 bases, the J end by 4 bases, with 25 bases between. The CDR3 here is CASRGDTDPYDSYEQYF. CDR3 DNA: TGCGCCAGCAGGGGGGATACAGACCCATATGATTCGTACGAGCAGTACTTC.

The V call is TRBV6-1, the J call TRBJ2-1; 7 nucleotides align to TRBD2. V dropped 6 bases and J dropped 9; count of bases not matched to a gene: 14. Germline V lookup: CDR1 MNHNS, CDR2 SASEGT. This CDR3 has 15 residues. CDR3 amino acids: CASSGTSEGWGEQFF. CDR3 nucleotides: TGTGCCAGCAGCGGAACTAGCGAGGGTTGGGGTGAGCAGTTCTTC.

This clone came up once. The chain carries TRBV6-5 and TRBJ2-7; D gene unclear. V was trimmed by 2 bases and J by 3 bases, leaving 11 bases between them. The germline CDR1 and CDR2 sequences are MNHEY and SVGAGI. The CDR3 length is 14 residues. Here the CDR3 reads CASSYLGPNYEQYF. CDR3 sequence (DNA): TGTGCCAGCAGTTACCTCGGACCTAACTACGAGCAGTACTTC.

V usage is TRBV28 and J usage is TRBJ2-3; no firm D call. Germline V gene sequence: CDR1 MDHEN, CDR2 SYDVKM. V was clipped by 3 bases and J by 8 bases, with 12 bases between them. The CDR3 has 13 amino acids. The CDR3 spells CASSFVVVGTQYF. CDR3 in DNA: TGTGCCAGCAGTTTTGTAGTTGTTGGTACGCAGTATTTT.

The chain joins TRBV10-3 to TRBJ2-5; D might be TRBD1 (5 bases). The CDR3 sequence is 13 residues long. V lost 3 bases to trimming and J lost 3 bases, with 8 bases between them. Looked up from germline, CDR1 is ENHRY and CDR2 is SYGVKD. The CDR3, as DNA: TGTGCCATCAGTGATGACAGAAAAGAGACCCAGTACTTC. This codes for CAISDDRKETQYF.

CDR3 sequence: CASSLTFLNTEAFF. The CDR3 DNA sequence: TGTGCCAGCAGCTTAACGTTCCTGAACACTGAAGCTTTCTTT. The chain is built from TRBV7-3 and TRBJ1-1; D call uncertain. The V end was cut by 0 bases, the J end by 0 bases, with 5 bases between. Germline V gene sequence: CDR1 SGHTA, CDR2 FQGTGA. The CDR3 runs 14 residues.